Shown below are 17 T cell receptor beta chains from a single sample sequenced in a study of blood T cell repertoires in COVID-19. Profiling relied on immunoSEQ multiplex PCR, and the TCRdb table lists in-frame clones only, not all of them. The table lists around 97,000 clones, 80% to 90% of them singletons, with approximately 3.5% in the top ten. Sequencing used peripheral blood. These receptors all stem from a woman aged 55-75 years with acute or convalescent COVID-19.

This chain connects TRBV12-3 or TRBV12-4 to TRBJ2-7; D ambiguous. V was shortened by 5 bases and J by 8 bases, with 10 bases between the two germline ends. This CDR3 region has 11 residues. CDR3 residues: CASSQERKQYF. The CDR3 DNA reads TGTGCCAGCAGTCAAGAGCGAAAGCAGTACTTC.

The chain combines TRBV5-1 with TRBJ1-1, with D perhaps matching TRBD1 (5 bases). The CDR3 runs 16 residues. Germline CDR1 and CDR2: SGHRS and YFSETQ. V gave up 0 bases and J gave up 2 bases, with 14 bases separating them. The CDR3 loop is CASSLENRLPNTEAFF. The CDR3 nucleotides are TGCGCCAGCAGCTTGGAAAACAGGCTCCCTAACACTGAAGCTTTCTTT.

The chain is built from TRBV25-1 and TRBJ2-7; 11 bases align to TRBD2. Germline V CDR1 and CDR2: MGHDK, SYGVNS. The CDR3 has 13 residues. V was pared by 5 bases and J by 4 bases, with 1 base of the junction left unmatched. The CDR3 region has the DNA TGTGCCAGCAGTCTAGCGGGAGGTTACGAGCAGTACTTC. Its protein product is CASSLAGGYEQYF.

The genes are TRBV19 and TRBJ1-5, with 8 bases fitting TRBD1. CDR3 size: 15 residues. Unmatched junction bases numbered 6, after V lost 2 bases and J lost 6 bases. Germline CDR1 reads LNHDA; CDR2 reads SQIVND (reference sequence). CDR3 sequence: CASSIQGAGGQPQHF. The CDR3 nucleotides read TGTGCCAGTAGTATACAGGGGGCTGGCGGTCAGCCCCAGCATTTT.

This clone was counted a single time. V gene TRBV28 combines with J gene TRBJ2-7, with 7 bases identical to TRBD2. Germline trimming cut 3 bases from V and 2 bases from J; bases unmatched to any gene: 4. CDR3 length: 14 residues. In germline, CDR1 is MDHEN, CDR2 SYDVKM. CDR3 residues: CASSFPGLPYEQYF. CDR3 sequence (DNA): TGTGCCAGCAGTTTCCCGGGACTACCCTACGAGCAGTACTTC.

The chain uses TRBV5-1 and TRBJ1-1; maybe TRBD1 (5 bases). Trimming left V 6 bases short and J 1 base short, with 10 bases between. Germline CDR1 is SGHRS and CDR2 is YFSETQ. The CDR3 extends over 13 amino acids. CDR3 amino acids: CASKGQGNTEAFF. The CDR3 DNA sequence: TGCGCCAGCAAGGGGCAGGGGAACACTGAAGCTTTCTTT.

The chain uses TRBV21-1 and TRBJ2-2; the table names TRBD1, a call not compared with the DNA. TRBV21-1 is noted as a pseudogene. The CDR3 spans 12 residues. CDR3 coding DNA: TGTGCCAGCAGCACGGGACACGGGGAGCTGTTTTTT. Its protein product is CASSTGHGELFF.

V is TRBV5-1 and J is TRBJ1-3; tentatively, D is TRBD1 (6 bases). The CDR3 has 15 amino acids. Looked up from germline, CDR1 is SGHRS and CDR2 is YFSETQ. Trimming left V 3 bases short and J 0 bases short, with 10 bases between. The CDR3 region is CASSSTGTSGNTIYF. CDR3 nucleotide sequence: TGCGCCAGCAGCTCCACAGGGACCTCTGGAAACACCATATATTTT.

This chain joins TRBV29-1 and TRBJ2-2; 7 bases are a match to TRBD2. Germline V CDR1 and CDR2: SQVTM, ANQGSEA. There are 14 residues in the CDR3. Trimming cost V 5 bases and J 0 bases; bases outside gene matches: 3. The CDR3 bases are TGCAGCGTTCGGAGCGGGGCGAACACCGGGGAGCTGTTTTTT. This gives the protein CSVRSGANTGELFF.

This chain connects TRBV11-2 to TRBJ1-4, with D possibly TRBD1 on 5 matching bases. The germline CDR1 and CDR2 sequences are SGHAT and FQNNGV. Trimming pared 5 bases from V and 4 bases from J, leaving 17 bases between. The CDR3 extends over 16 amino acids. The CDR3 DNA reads TGTGCCAGCAGCCCCATGGGGGGGGGTCTTAATGAAAAACTGTTTTTT. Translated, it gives CASSPMGGGLNEKLFF.

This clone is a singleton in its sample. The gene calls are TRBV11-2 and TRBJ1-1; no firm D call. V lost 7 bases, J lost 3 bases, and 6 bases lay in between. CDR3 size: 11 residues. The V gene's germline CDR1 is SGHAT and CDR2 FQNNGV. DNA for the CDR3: TGTGCCAGCACCACTTACACTGAAGCTTTCTTT. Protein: CASTTYTEAFF.

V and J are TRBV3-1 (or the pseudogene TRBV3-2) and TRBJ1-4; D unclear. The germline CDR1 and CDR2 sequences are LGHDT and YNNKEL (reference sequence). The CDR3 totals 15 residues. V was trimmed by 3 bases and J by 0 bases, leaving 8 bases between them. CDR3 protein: CASSHSPSTNEKLFF. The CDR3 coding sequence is TGTGCCAGCAGCCACAGTCCATCAACTAATGAAAAACTGTTTTTT.

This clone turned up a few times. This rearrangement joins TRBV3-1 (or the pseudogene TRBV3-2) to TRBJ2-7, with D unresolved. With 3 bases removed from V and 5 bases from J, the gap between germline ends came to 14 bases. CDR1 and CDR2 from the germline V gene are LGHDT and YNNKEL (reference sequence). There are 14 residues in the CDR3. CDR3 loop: CASSQAVQIHEQYF. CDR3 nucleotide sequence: TGTGCCAGCAGCCAGGCCGTTCAGATCCACGAGCAGTACTTC.

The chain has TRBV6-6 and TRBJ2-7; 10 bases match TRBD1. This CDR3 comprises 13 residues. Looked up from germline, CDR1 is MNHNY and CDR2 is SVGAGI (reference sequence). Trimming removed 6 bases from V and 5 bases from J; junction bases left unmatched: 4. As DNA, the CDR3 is TGTGCCAGCAGGAAGACAGGGGGCCACGAGCAGTACGTC. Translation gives CASRKTGGHEQYV.

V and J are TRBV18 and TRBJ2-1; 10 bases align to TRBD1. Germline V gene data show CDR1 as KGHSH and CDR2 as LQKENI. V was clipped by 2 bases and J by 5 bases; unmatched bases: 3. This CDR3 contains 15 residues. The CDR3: CASSPGQGDNNEQFF. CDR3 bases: TGTGCCAGCTCACCAGGACAGGGGGATAACAATGAGCAGTTCTTC.

The CDR3 reads CATSMSTGRNEKLFF. CDR3 nucleotide sequence: TGTGCCACCAGCATGTCGACAGGACGTAATGAAAAACTGTTTTTT. V and J are TRBV15 and TRBJ1-4, with D tentatively TRBD1 (6 bases). This CDR3 is 15 amino acids long. From germline, CDR1 is LNHNV and CDR2 YYDKDF (reference sequence). The V end was cut by 4 bases, the J end by 4 bases, with 13 bases between.

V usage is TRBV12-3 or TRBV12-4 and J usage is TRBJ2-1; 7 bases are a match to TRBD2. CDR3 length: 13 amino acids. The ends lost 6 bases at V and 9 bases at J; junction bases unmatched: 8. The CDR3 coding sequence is TGTGCCAGCAGGCCTAGCGGCCCCAGTGAGCAGTTCTTC. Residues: CASRPSGPSEQFF.